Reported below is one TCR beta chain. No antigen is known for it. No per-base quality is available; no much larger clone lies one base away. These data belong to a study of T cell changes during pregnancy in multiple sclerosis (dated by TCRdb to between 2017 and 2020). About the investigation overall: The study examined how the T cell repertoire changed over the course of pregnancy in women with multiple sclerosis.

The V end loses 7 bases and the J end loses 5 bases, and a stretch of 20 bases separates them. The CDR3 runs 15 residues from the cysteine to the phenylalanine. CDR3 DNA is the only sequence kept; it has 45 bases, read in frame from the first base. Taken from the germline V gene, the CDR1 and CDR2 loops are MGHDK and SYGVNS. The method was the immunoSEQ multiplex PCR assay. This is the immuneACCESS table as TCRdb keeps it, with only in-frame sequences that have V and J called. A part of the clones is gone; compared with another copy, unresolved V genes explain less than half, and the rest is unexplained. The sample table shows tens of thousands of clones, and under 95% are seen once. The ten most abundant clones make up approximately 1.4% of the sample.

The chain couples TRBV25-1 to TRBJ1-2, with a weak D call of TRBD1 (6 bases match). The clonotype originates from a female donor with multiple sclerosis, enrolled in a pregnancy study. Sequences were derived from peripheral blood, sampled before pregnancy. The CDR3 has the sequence CASTSPGLGAYGYTF. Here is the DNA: TGTGCCAGCACCTCCCCCGGGCTGGGGGCTTATGGCTACACCTTC.